This entry lists 4 T cell receptor beta chains sequenced from one sample in a study of PD-1 blockade in classical Hodgkin lymphoma. Data came from immunoSEQ multiplex PCR; TCRdb stores just in-frame clones and leaves some out. The sample has about 32,000 clones, 82% seen once. Every one of the patients relapsed after autologous stem cell transplantation (brentuximab vedotin exposure was variable). The material sequenced was peripheral blood mononuclear cells (PBMCs), taken at baseline. These receptor sequences come from a human donor with classical Hodgkin lymphoma.

J is TRBJ1-3 and V is TRBV29-1; D not resolved. CDR3 size: 14 residues. Germline V gene sequence: CDR1 SQVTM, CDR2 ANQGSEA. V lost 6 bases and J 2 bases, leaving 14 bases between the germline ends. CDR3 residues: CSVLGVTTGNTIYF. The CDR3 DNA follows: TGCAGCGTCCTAGGAGTGACTACTGGAAACACCATATATTTT.

The J gene is TRBJ2-7, the V gene TRBV4-3; TRBD2 might be the D (6 bases). This CDR3 has 14 residues. The germline gives CDR1 LGHNA, CDR2 YSLEER. The V and J ends lost 4 bases and 7 bases respectively, with 17 bases between them. The CDR3 bases are TGCGCCAGCAGCCTCTCGGACTATTCTCGAGAGCAGTACTTC. It codes for CASSLSDYSREQYF.

The V gene is TRBV19, the J gene TRBJ2-7; D may be TRBD1 (6 bases). The V gene's germline CDR1 is LNHDA and CDR2 SQIVND (reference sequence). Trimming pared 7 bases from V and 2 bases from J, leaving 12 bases between. The CDR3 has 13 amino acids. CDR3 residues: CASTSRDTYEQYF. DNA for the CDR3: TGTGCCAGTACCTCCCGGGACACCTACGAGCAGTACTTC.

The V and J genes are TRBV18 and TRBJ1-4; 8 positions match TRBD1. Germline V lookup: CDR1 KGHSH, CDR2 LQKENI. CDR3 length: 14 amino acids. V shed 5 bases and J 6 bases; nucleotides not matched to a gene: 5. This CDR3 is CASSGQGMDEKLFF. For the CDR3, the DNA is TGTGCCAGCTCAGGACAGGGAATGGATGAAAAACTGTTTTTT.